This T cell receptor beta chain was sequenced during a study of blood T cell repertoires in COVID-19. Germline-derived CDR1 and CDR2 are SGHTA and FQGNSA. The CDR3 totals 13 residues. V lost 10 bases and J lost 0; bases outside the gene matches: 5. Per the original methods: Amplification with reference gene primers provided the estimates of nucleated cell counts. Libraries were prepared by immunoSEQ multiplex PCR; TCRdb keeps only in-frame clonotypes and omits some of them. The D gene and trimming were derived from the DNA, and the V and J assignments and clone size from that table. The sample carries some 360,000 clones, approximately 89% recorded once.

Sample: peripheral blood. This chain connects TRBV7-2 to TRBJ2-7, with 8 nucleotides matching TRBD1. The TCR was taken from a woman aged 55-70 years with COVID-19, enrolled during active disease. In DNA form, the CDR3 reads TGTGCCACCGCACAGGGGGGCTCCTACGAGCAGTACTTC. Translated, it gives CATAQGGSYEQYF.